Following are 21 T cell receptor beta chains from one sample sequenced in a study of T cells in Graves' hyperthyroidism and ophthalmopathy. RNA transcripts provided the source from which TCR beta CDR3 regions were amplified. First-round RT-PCR targeting the TCR CDR3 was performed with the HTBI primer set. TCRdb fed the multiplex PCR reads into MiXCR, producing one record per CDR3 protein. Among under 400,000 distinct CDR3 sequences, around 18% were seen once, and the ten largest hold about 16%. The sample taken for sequencing was blood. The receptors come from a woman between 40 and 50 years old with Graves' ophthalmopathy.

Note on this clonotype: Germline and junction disagree at one end, which may indicate a read error. The rearrangement uses TRBV6-1 and TRBJ2-7; D not certain. The CDR3 runs 12 residues. The germline gives CDR1 MNHNS, CDR2 SASEGT. CDR3 sequence reads: CAISAPSYEQYF. The DNA of the CDR3 is TGTGCCATCAGTGCCCCTAGCTACGAGCAGTACTTC.

This clonotype has at least ten counts. V gene TRBV6-2 or TRBV6-3 combines with J gene TRBJ2-5; D is unresolved. Per germline, CDR1 MNHEY and CDR2 SVGEGT. The CDR3 totals 12 residues. With 8 bases removed from V and 4 bases from J, the gap between germline ends came to 11 bases. The CDR3: CASRKTGETQYF. Written as DNA, the CDR3 is TGTGCCAGCCGAAAAACGGGAGAGACCCAGTACTTC.

This clonotype was counted at least ten times. The chain employs TRBV14 and TRBJ1-1; 8 bases map to TRBD1. V lost 0 bases to trimming and J lost 10 bases; unmatched junction nucleotides: 7. This CDR3 is built from 14 residues. The germline V gene has CDR1 SGHDN and CDR2 FVKESK. In DNA form, the CDR3 reads TGTGCCAGCAGCCAAGATTTTCAGGGGGCGGCAGCTTTCTTT. Translating it yields CASSQDFQGAAAFF.

In its sample, this clonotype was seen many times. The chain links TRBV30 to TRBJ2-7, with D possibly matching TRBD2 (7 bases). The germline CDR1 and CDR2 sequences are GTSNPN and SVGIG (reference sequence). The CDR3 covers 14 residues. V was cut by 3 bases and J by 5 bases, with 17 bases left in between. Here the CDR3 DNA reads TGTGCCTGGAGAAGTCAGGGGAGGGTGAACGAGCAGTACTTC. Translated, it gives CAWRSQGRVNEQYF.

This clonotype was seen at least ten times. The rearrangement joins TRBV30 to TRBJ2-7; no definite D call. The CDR3 sequence is 14 residues long. V dropped 2 bases and J dropped 0 bases, with 11 bases sitting between them. Germline CDR1 reads GTSNPN; CDR2 reads SVGIG (reference sequence). The CDR3 DNA follows: TGTGCCTGGAGTTGGAGTCCCAGCTCCTACGAGCAGTACTTC. Its protein is CAWSWSPSSYEQYF.

The V call is TRBV12-3 or TRBV12-4, the J call TRBJ1-1, with D unresolved. V was shortened by 5 bases and J by 10 bases, with 17 bases between the two germline ends. This CDR3 spans 13 amino acids. Here the CDR3 DNA reads TGTGCCAGCAGTGAAGACTCCCGTAGACCAGCTTTCTTT. Translating it yields CASSEDSRRPAFF.

About this clonotype: Its ends do not fully match the called genes, so a read error is possible. The gene calls are TRBV12-3 or TRBV12-4 and TRBJ1-1; D might be TRBD1 (6 bases). The CDR3 spans 13 residues. CDR3: CASRNSGDTEAFF. Here the CDR3 DNA reads TGTGCCAGCAGAAACTCGGGGGACACGGAAGCTTTCTTT.

Ten or more counts support this clonotype. The gene calls are TRBV19 and TRBJ2-2; D call uncertain. This CDR3 contains 13 residues. Germline V lookup: CDR1 LNHDA, CDR2 SQIVND (reference sequence). Between the trimmed V and J ends, which lost 7 bases and 4 bases, there was a span of 10 bases. CDR3 residues: CASNKDVTGELFF. CDR3 in DNA: TGTGCCAGTAACAAGGACGTCACCGGGGAGCTGTTTTTT.

V and J are TRBV12-3 or TRBV12-4 and TRBJ1-1, with D unclear. Trimming took off 6 bases at V and 11 bases at J, with 16 bases between the two ends. The CDR3 extends over 12 amino acids. As DNA, the CDR3 is TGTGCCAGCAGCTTGGTAAGCGGCTGGGCTTTCTTT. Its protein product is CASSLVSGWAFF.

Comments on this clonotype: A read error may explain this, as a much larger clone is one base away. The chain has TRBV5-1 and TRBJ2-2, with D maybe TRBD2 (6 bases). Germline V gene lookup returns CDR1 SGHRS and CDR2 YFSETQ. The V and J ends lost 0 bases and 7 bases respectively, with 16 bases between them. This CDR3 is 16 amino acids long. The CDR3 region has the DNA TGCGCCAGCAGCTTGGCCAGGCTAGCGTACATCGGGGAGCTGTTTTTT. Encoded protein: CASSLARLAYIGELFF.

This clonotype was found many times. This chain uses TRBV30 with TRBJ1-5, with a tentative D call TRBD1 (5 bases). V lost 0 bases and J 4 bases, leaving 10 bases between the germline ends. Germline assignment: CDR1 GTSNPN and CDR2 SVGIG (reference sequence). This CDR3 contains 14 residues. CDR3 nucleotides: TGTGCCTGGAGTGTAGGAGGGGTGAATCAGCCCCAGCATTTT. This sequence encodes CAWSVGGVNQPQHF.

Here the CDR3 DNA reads TGTGCCAGCAGTTTCCGGCAGGTTCAGGAGACCCAGTACTTC. It translates to CASSFRQVQETQYF. The chain carries TRBV28 and TRBJ2-5, with no clear D. Germline V lookup: CDR1 MDHEN, CDR2 SYDVKM. The CDR3 is 14 amino acids. V shed 3 bases and J shed 5 bases, with 13 bases lying between them. Using reference TRBV28 and TRBJ2-5 for the parts outside the CDR3, the full variable domain is DVKVTQSSRYLVKRTGEKVFLECVQDMDHENMFWYRQDPGLGLRLIYFSYDVKMKEKGDIPEGYSVSREKKERFSLILESASTNQTSMYLCASSFRQVQETQYFGPGTRLLVL.

This clonotype was seen ten or more times. The rearrangement links TRBV7-2 to TRBJ1-1; D remains unclear. This CDR3 spans 14 amino acids. Germline lookup yields CDR1 SGHTA and CDR2 FQGNSA. Trimming pared 3 bases from V and 2 bases from J, leaving 10 bases between. In DNA, the CDR3 is TGTGCCAGCAGCTTCACCAGTCCTAACACTGAAGCTTTCTTT. Translated, it gives CASSFTSPNTEAFF.

In this sample, this clonotype turned up many times. Here the CDR3 reads CASIRSPIQETQYF. The CDR3 nucleotides are TGTGCCAGCATCCGAAGTCCGATCCAAGAGACCCAGTACTTC. The chain uses TRBV6-2 or TRBV6-3 and TRBJ2-5; D is uncertain. The V gene's germline CDR1 is MNHEY and CDR2 SVGEGT. V shed 7 bases and J shed 1 base, with 13 bases lying between them. The length of the CDR3 is 14 residues.

This clonotype was picked up many times. V gene TRBV20-1 combines with J gene TRBJ2-7, with D unclear. The V gene's germline CDR1 is DFQATT and CDR2 SNEGSKA (reference sequence). This CDR3 has 12 residues. Trimming pared 0 bases from V and 9 bases from J, leaving 12 bases between. The CDR3 sequence: CSARDGILGQYF. CDR3 coding DNA: TGCAGTGCTAGAGATGGAATCCTTGGGCAGTACTTC.

The table lists this clonotype with many counts. The junction differs from germline at one of its ends, possibly a read error. The chain links TRBV28 to TRBJ1-2; D gene uncertain. Germline CDR1 is MDHEN and CDR2 is SYDVKM. The CDR3 spans 13 residues. The CDR3 loop is CASIGPRVYGCTF. The DNA of the CDR3 is TGTGCCAGCATTGGACCTCGGGTCTATGGCTGCACCTTC.

Ten or more counts support this clonotype. This chain connects TRBV28 to TRBJ2-5; 7 bases fit TRBD2. Germline V lookup: CDR1 MDHEN, CDR2 SYDVKM. V lost 3 bases and J lost 3; bases outside the gene matches: 7. The CDR3 extends over 15 amino acids. This chain's CDR3 is CASSLPLGREETQYF. DNA for the CDR3: TGTGCCAGCAGTTTGCCCTTGGGGAGGGAAGAGACCCAGTACTTC.

Of note for this clonotype: A read error may account for a junction end that differs from germline. V is TRBV24-1 and J is TRBJ1-2; D not certain. This CDR3 spans 12 amino acids. Germline CDR1 KGHDR, CDR2 SFDVKD. The CDR3 sequence: CATSGGRGGYSF. CDR3 in DNA: TGTGCCACCAGTGGAGGACGTGGCGGCTACAGCTTC.

This clonotype showed up many times. The rearrangement uses TRBV27 and TRBJ1-1; D unresolved. This CDR3 region has 13 residues. Trimming stripped 6 bases from V and 4 bases from J, with 12 bases between. CDR1 is MNHEY, CDR2 SMNVEV, per germline (reference sequence). CDR3 sequence reads: CASSSRPVTEAFF. DNA of the CDR3: TGTGCCAGCAGCAGCCGACCGGTCACTGAAGCTTTCTTT.

This rearrangement joins TRBV18 to TRBJ2-7; tentative D call: TRBD1 (5 bases). Trimming removed 6 bases at V and 4 bases at J, with 13 bases between. The CDR3 extends over 13 amino acids. CDR1 is KGHSH and CDR2 is LQKENI in the germline V gene. The CDR3 is CASSPTQGYEQYF. The CDR3, as DNA: TGTGCCAGCTCCCCGACTCAGGGTTACGAGCAGTACTTC.

This clonotype has a count of ten or more. V gene TRBV15 combines with J gene TRBJ1-2, with a weak D call TRBD1 (6 bases). This CDR3 spans 15 amino acids. Germline V gives CDR1 LNHNV, CDR2 YYDKDF (reference sequence). Trimming cost V 5 bases and J 4 bases, with 17 bases left between them. Written as DNA, the CDR3 is TGTGCCACCAGCCCTACGGGACAACCACTCTATGGCTACACCTTC. Translating gives CATSPTGQPLYGYTF.